Listed below are T cell receptor beta chains from one sample, sequenced in a study of neurological immune-mediated disorders. TCRdb re-derived calls from the 5' RACE reads in MiXCR, one entry per CDR3 protein. The table records about 81,000 distinct CDR3 sequences, 3.5% to 5.5% of them present only once. The sample taken for sequencing was PBMCs. The receptors here all came from a woman in her sixties or seventies with multiple sclerosis. The CDR3 runs from the conserved cysteine through the conserved F or W. The D gene is left open where the match is weak. Each size is once, few, many, or a class for an expanded clone.

>.|many|TRBV12-3/TRBV12-4|TRBJ2-3
CASRNPGIPSSNTQYF
TGTGCCAGCAGAAATCCCGGCATCCCCAGTTCGAATACGCAGTATTTT
>.|many|TRBV7-2|TRBJ1-1
CASSSPPPGRTEAFF
TGTGCCAGCAGCTCACCCCCCCCAGGGAGGACTGAAGCTTTCTTT
>TRBD1|many|TRBV7-8|TRBJ2-7
CASSFRQGAGEQYF
TGTGCCAGCAGCTTTAGACAGGGGGCGGGAGAGCAGTACTTC
>.|many|TRBV5-1|TRBJ2-3
CASSLGPTGTDTQYF
TGCGCCAGCAGCTTGGGCCCAACAGGGACAGATACGCAGTATTTT
>.|many|TRBV28|TRBJ2-7
CASSLLALHEQYF
TGTGCCAGCAGTTTACTGGCCCTCCACGAGCAGTACTTC
>.|many|TRBV12-3/TRBV12-4|TRBJ2-5
CASSWTRGEETQYF
TGTGCCAGCAGTTGGACTAGGGGGGAAGAGACCCAGTACTTC
>TRBD1|many|TRBV5-1|TRBJ1-6
CASSGAGTGGNSPLHF
TGCGCCAGCAGCGGGGCTGGGACAGGGGGTAATTCACCCCTCCACTTT
>.|many|TRBV21-1|TRBJ1-1
CASSKVRRENTEAFF
TGTGCCAGCAGCAAAGTACGCAGGGAGAACACTGAAGCTTTCTTT
>.|many|TRBV5-1|TRBJ2-5
CASSLGRGTQRETQYF
TGCGCCAGCAGCTTGGGCAGGGGCACCCAGCGGGAGACCCAGTACTTC
>.|many|TRBV5-1|TRBJ2-1
CASSLPSSSYNEQFF
TGCGCCAGCAGCTTGCCCTCGAGCTCCTACAATGAGCAGTTCTTC
>.|many|TRBV5-1|TRBJ1-5
CASSLGSQSNQPQHF
TGCGCCAGCAGCTTGGGTTCCCAGAGCAATCAGCCCCAGCATTTT
>.|many|TRBV20-1|TRBJ2-7
CSAPRGAGYEQYF
TGCAGTGCGCCACGGGGGGCGGGCTACGAGCAGTACTTC
>.|many|TRBV7-8|TRBJ1-2
CASSLVTKAGNYGYTF
TGTGCCAGCAGCTTAGTAACGAAGGCAGGCAACTATGGCTACACCTTC
>.|many|TRBV7-9|TRBJ1-5
CASSLDRYSNQPQHF
TGTGCCAGCAGCCTAGACAGATATAGCAATCAGCCCCAGCATTTT
>.|many|TRBV20-1|TRBJ2-3
CSASLTSRIDTQYF
TGCAGTGCTTCCCTCACTAGTAGGATAGATACGCAGTATTTT
>.|many|TRBV20-1|TRBJ2-7
CSARDNYEQYF
TGCAGTGCTAGAGACAACTACGAGCAGTACTTC
>.|medium-sized|TRBV5-1|TRBJ1-1
CASSLDYGGTEAFF
TGCGCCAGCAGCTTGGACTACGGGGGGACTGAAGCTTTCTTT
>.|many|TRBV12-3/TRBV12-4|TRBJ1-6
CASSPPAGGRHSPLHF
TGTGCCAGCAGCCCACCTGCGGGGGGCAGGCATTCACCCCTCCACTTT
>.|many|TRBV12-3/TRBV12-4|TRBJ1-1
CASSLATGMNTEAFF
TGTGCCAGCAGTTTAGCGACAGGTATGAACACTGAAGCTTTCTTT
>.|many|TRBV25-1|TRBJ2-1
CASSPGTVSYNEQFF
TGTGCCAGCAGTCCGGGGACGGTCTCCTACAATGAGCAGTTCTTC
>.|many|TRBV12-3/TRBV12-4|TRBJ1-5
CASRATRNSNQPQHF
TGTGCCAGCAGAGCCACACGTAATAGCAATCAGCCCCAGCATTTT
>TRBD1|many|TRBV3-1|TRBJ2-2
CASSPTGSNTGELFF
TGTGCCAGCAGCCCGACAGGGTCGAACACCGGGGAGCTGTTTTTT
>.|many|TRBV3-1|TRBJ1-5
CASSQDLRQPQHF
TGTGCCAGCAGCCAAGATTTGCGGCAGCCCCAGCATTTT
>.|many|TRBV27|TRBJ1-2
CASTSEGGGYTF
TGTGCCAGCACCTCGGAGGGGGGAGGCTACACCTTC
>TRBD2|many|TRBV20-1|TRBJ2-7
CSARARTSEQYF
TGCAGTGCTAGAGCGAGGACTAGCGAGCAGTACTTC
>.|many|TRBV25-1|TRBJ1-2
CASSEQQGRGYTF
TGTGCCAGCAGTGAGCAACAGGGAAGAGGCTACACCTTC
>.|many|TRBV11-2|TRBJ2-7
CASSPRAGNRTYEQYF
TGTGCCAGCAGCCCCCGGGCAGGAAACAGAACCTACGAGCAGTACTTC
>.|many|TRBV12-3/TRBV12-4|TRBJ2-7
CASSRRSEQYF
TGTGCCAGCAGCCGGCGTTCCGAGCAGTACTTC
>TRBD1|many|TRBV6-5|TRBJ1-2
CASSNRQGPYGYTF
TGTGCCAGCAGTAACCGACAGGGTCCCTATGGCTACACCTTC
>TRBD1|many|TRBV2|TRBJ1-2
CASRSTQGAGGYGYTF
TGTGCCAGCAGATCAACTCAGGGGGCAGGGGGCTATGGCTACACCTTC
>TRBD2|many|TRBV6-5|TRBJ2-3
CASSYSPSGGAADTQYF
TGTGCCAGCAGTTACTCCCCCTCCGGGGGGGCGGCAGATACGCAGTATTTT